This TCR beta chain was observed in a study of blood T cell repertoires in COVID-19. Study in general: Researchers got acute and convalescent COVID-19 samples from the United States, Italy and Spain. T cells, B-cell-depleted T cells, or PBMCs supplied cDNA or gDNA.

Under the authors' procedure: Amplifying reference gene primers gave estimates of nucleated cell counts. Some clones are missing from TCRdb's copy, which holds only in-frame ones; the method was immunoSEQ multiplex PCR. V and J calls plus clone size are reproduced from that table; the DNA served to infer D and trimming. The sample has 110,000 or so clones, about four fifths seen once. The germline gives CDR1 MGHRA, CDR2 YSYEKL. This CDR3 region has 14 residues. The ends were cut back, 0 bases at V and 2 bases at J, with 5 bases in the middle. The sequencing sample was made of peripheral blood. V is TRBV4-1 and J is TRBJ1-3; D unclear. The source is a woman between 65 and 79 years old with acute or convalescent COVID-19. Here the CDR3 reads CASSQDPTGNTIYF. The CDR3 nucleotides read TGCGCCAGCAGCCAAGACCCCACTGGAAACACCATATATTTT.